One and the same sample provided the 24 T cell receptor beta chains below, sequenced in a study of response to subunit inactivated influenza vaccine. Via MiXCR, TCRdb re-called the RT-PCR reads, giving one row per CDR3 protein. The sample includes more than 450,000 distinct CDR3 sequences, around 10% of them seen just once. This sample was also put to use in a study of T cells expressing NK-cell markers. That report notes: It was by 5'RACE template switching with UMIs that TCR beta cDNA was made.

The sample consisted of PBMCs from blood, taken on the day of vaccination. The source of these receptors is a man aged 45-65 years who received an inactivated influenza vaccine.

This CDR3 is CAISEGAAGGYNEQFF. DNA of the CDR3: TGTGCCATCAGTGAAGGTGCAGCGGGAGGATACAATGAGCAGTTCTTC. V and J are TRBV10-3 and TRBJ2-1; 9 bases map to TRBD2. The CDR3 has 16 amino acids. CDR1 and CDR2 (germline): ENHRY, SYGVKD. V lost 3 bases to trimming and J lost 4 bases; unmatched junction nucleotides: 7.

This clonotype occurred many times. The J gene is TRBJ2-7, the V gene TRBV27; 7 positions agree with TRBD1. V was clipped by 3 bases and J by 3 bases; unmatched bases: 8. The CDR3 covers 15 residues. Germline V gene lookup returns CDR1 MNHEY and CDR2 SMNVEV (reference sequence). CDR3 protein: CASSFSGGYFYEQYF. DNA for the CDR3: TGTGCCAGCAGTTTTTCAGGGGGATATTTCTACGAGCAGTACTTC.

The chain links TRBV19 to TRBJ1-1; the D gene is possibly TRBD1 (5 bases). Germline V gene sequence: CDR1 LNHDA, CDR2 SQIVND (reference sequence). V shed 6 bases and J shed 6 bases, with 17 bases lying between them. The CDR3 loop spans 14 amino acids. The CDR3 sequence: CASSAREQVAEAFF. The CDR3 region has the DNA TGTGCCAGTAGCGCACGGGAACAGGTAGCTGAAGCTTTCTTT. The variable domain in full, completed from reference TRBV19 and TRBJ1-1, reads DGGITQSPKYLFRKEGQNVTLSCEQNLNHDAMYWYRQDPGQGLRLIYYSQIVNDFQKGDIAEGYSVSREKKESFPLTVTSAQKNPTAFYLCASSAREQVAEAFFGQGTRLTVV.

This clonotype was counted ten times or more. The rearrangement links TRBV29-1 to TRBJ2-1; 11 positions agree with TRBD1. The length of the CDR3 is 15 residues. J was trimmed by 9 bases and V by 0 bases; bases with no gene match: 7. Germline values: CDR1 SQVTM, CDR2 ANQGSEA. CDR3 DNA sequence: TGCAGCGTTGAAGATGAAAGGACAGGGGGCGGTGAGCAGTTCTTC. It translates to CSVEDERTGGGEQFF.

This clonotype was found many times. The V gene is TRBV6-5, the J gene TRBJ1-2; no firm D call. The germline V gene has CDR1 MNHEY and CDR2 SVGAGI. The CDR3 covers 11 residues. V was cut by 2 bases and J by 4 bases, with 2 bases left in between. The CDR3 DNA follows: TGTGCCAGCAGTTACGGCTATGGCTACACCTTC. Translating it yields CASSYGYGYTF.

The chain carries TRBV5-1 and TRBJ2-5; 11 bases match TRBD1. V was pared by 9 bases and J by 4 bases, with 14 bases of the junction left unmatched. CDR3 length: 16 residues. CDR1 and CDR2 from the germline V gene are SGHRS and YFSETQ. CDR3 amino acids: CATQTRTGGRAETQYF. CDR3 in DNA: TGCGCCACCCAGACCCGGACAGGGGGCAGGGCAGAGACCCAGTACTTC.

This rearrangement joins TRBV7-2 to TRBJ2-1; TRBD2 matches 10 bases. This CDR3 has 16 amino acids. The germline V gene has CDR1 SGHTA and CDR2 FQGNSA. The V and J ends lost 5 bases and 10 bases, in that order; junction bases with no gene match: 14. The DNA for the CDR3 is TGTGCCAGCAGCCGAAGGTATAGCGGGGGGCCAAACGAGCAGTTCTTC. Residues: CASSRRYSGGPNEQFF.

V and J are TRBV28 and TRBJ2-7, with D uncertain. Per the germline V gene, CDR1 is MDHEN and CDR2 is SYDVKM. With 2 bases removed from V and 6 bases from J, the gap between germline ends came to 11 bases. The CDR3 length is 13 residues. Here the CDR3 DNA reads TGTGCCAGCAGTTTAAATGCCTTTGGCGAGCAGTACTTC. The encoded protein is CASSLNAFGEQYF.

V gene TRBV5-1 combines with J gene TRBJ2-7, with a weak D call TRBD2 (5 bases). The CDR3 has 14 amino acids. CDR1 and CDR2 (germline): SGHRS, YFSETQ. The germline V and J ends were trimmed by 1 base and 7 bases, with 15 bases remaining between them. CDR3 region: CASSLRGWDGEQYF. CDR3 DNA sequence: TGCGCCAGCAGCTTGCGAGGGTGGGATGGGGAGCAGTACTTC. Combining the CDR3 with reference TRBV5-1 and TRBJ2-7 gives the whole variable domain KAGVTQTPRYLIKTRGQQVTLSCSPISGHRSVSWYQQTPGQGLQFLFEYFSETQRNKGNFPGRFSGRQFSNSRSEMNVSTLELGDSALYLCASSLRGWDGEQYFGPGTRLTVT.

This clonotype was observed a few times. The J gene is TRBJ2-7, the V gene TRBV25-1, with TRBD1 as a possible D gene (6 bases). CDR3 length: 12 amino acids. Germline lookup yields CDR1 MGHDK and CDR2 SYGVNS. Trimming pared 4 bases from V and 6 bases from J, leaving 10 bases between. CDR3 amino acids: CASSGGPGEQYF. The CDR3 DNA reads as TGTGCCAGCAGTGGGGGGCCGGGCGAGCAGTACTTC.

This clonotype has just a few counts. The V gene is TRBV29-1, the J gene TRBJ1-5; D call uncertain. The CDR3 length is 14 residues. V shed 0 bases and J shed 4 bases, with 10 bases lying between them. Germline V lookup: CDR1 SQVTM, CDR2 ANQGSEA. CDR3 sequence: CSVEDSQLNQPQHF. In nucleotides, the CDR3 is TGCAGCGTTGAAGATAGTCAGCTGAATCAGCCCCAGCATTTT. Combining the CDR3 with reference TRBV29-1 and TRBJ1-5 gives the whole variable domain SAVISQKPSRDICQRGTSLTIQCQVDSQVTMMFWYRQQPGQSLTLIATANQGSEATYESGFVIDKFPISRPNLTFSTLTVSNMSPEDSSIYLCSVEDSQLNQPQHFGDGTRLSIL.

This clonotype was counted only a few times. The rearrangement uses TRBV29-1 and TRBJ2-1; 9 bases agree with TRBD2. V was clipped by 3 bases and J by 2 bases; unmatched bases: 8. CDR1 and CDR2 (germline): SQVTM, ANQGSEA. This CDR3 is 16 amino acids long. CDR3 DNA sequence: TGCAGCGTTGACCTTTTAGCGGGAGTAACCTACAATGAGCAGTTCTTC. Its protein product is CSVDLLAGVTYNEQFF.

Concerning this clonotype itself: One base away lies a much larger clone, so this may be a sequencing read error. The V and J genes are TRBV10-3 and TRBJ2-3, with 10 bases fitting TRBD2. This CDR3 is 13 amino acids long. Germline CDR1 reads ENHRY; CDR2 reads SYGVKD. The DNA for the CDR3 is TGTGTCATCAGCGGGGGGGCCTCAGATACGCAGTATTTT. Protein: CVISGGASDTQYF.

This clonotype has just a few counts. The chain joins TRBV5-1 to TRBJ2-5, with 9 bases lining up with TRBD2. CDR1 is SGHRS and CDR2 is YFSETQ in the germline V gene. The J segment lost 0 bases and the V segment lost 4 bases, leaving 7 bases of the junction unmatched. This CDR3 is built from 16 residues. CDR3 amino acids: CASSIASGENQETQYF. CDR3 DNA sequence: TGCGCCAGCAGCATCGCTAGCGGGGAAAACCAAGAGACCCAGTACTTC.

The sample holds a few counts of this clonotype. Written as DNA, the CDR3 is TGTGCCAGCAGCTTGGGGTCTGGGCCCACAGATACGCAGTATTTT. This translates into CASSLGSGPTDTQYF. The chain is built from TRBV5-8 and TRBJ2-3; D gene ambiguous. With 0 bases removed from V and 2 bases from J, the gap between germline ends came to 10 bases. From germline, CDR1 is SGHTS and CDR2 YDEGEE. The CDR3 is 15 residues long.

The rearrangement links TRBV20-1 to TRBJ2-5, with D possibly matching TRBD1 (6 bases). The CDR3 sequence is 15 residues long. In germline, CDR1 is DFQATT, CDR2 SNEGSKA (reference sequence). The V and J ends lost 3 bases and 1 base respectively, with 15 bases between them. CDR3 in DNA: TGCAGTGCTAGCCTCTCAGGGACACTCCAAGAGACCCAGTACTTC. The encoded protein is CSASLSGTLQETQYF.

This clonotype was detected a few times. The DNA for the CDR3 is TGTGCCAGCAGTTACTCGGGACAGGGCCGGGAGCAGTACTTC. It yields the protein CASSYSGQGREQYF. The genes are TRBV6-5 and TRBJ2-7; 9 bases agree with TRBD1. This CDR3 has 14 amino acids. Germline trimming cut 0 bases from V and 7 bases from J; bases unmatched to any gene: 4. Germline CDR1 is MNHEY and CDR2 is SVGAGI.

V is TRBV7-8 and J is TRBJ2-7; a possible D gene is TRBD1 (6 bases). This CDR3 is 16 amino acids long. The V end lost 2 bases, the J end lost 2 bases, and 16 bases lay between the germline ends. Germline V gene data show CDR1 as SGHVS and CDR2 as FQNEAQ. This chain's CDR3 is CASSLWVRGAPYEQYF. The CDR3 nucleotides are TGTGCCAGCAGCTTATGGGTCAGGGGCGCTCCCTACGAGCAGTACTTC. The entire variable domain, with the rest obtained from reference TRBV7-8 and TRBJ2-7, is as follows: GAGVSQSPRYKVAKRGQDVALRCDPISGHVSLFWYQQALGQGPEFLTYFQNEAQLDKSGLPSDRFFAERPEGSVSTLKIQRTQQEDSAVYLCASSLWVRGAPYEQYFGPGTRLTVT.

This clonotype is a singleton in its sample. The chain employs TRBV4-2 and TRBJ2-6; tentatively, D is TRBD2 (5 bases). CDR1 is LGHNA, CDR2 YNFKEQ, per germline. V was shortened by 5 bases and J by 4 bases, with 9 bases between the two germline ends. There are 14 residues in the CDR3. CDR3 sequence reads: CASSFRGGANVLTF. As DNA, the CDR3 is TGTGCCAGCAGCTTCCGGGGAGGGGCCAACGTCCTGACTTTC.

There are many counts of this clonotype. The chain uses TRBV20-1 and TRBJ1-4; 7 bases fit TRBD1. The CDR3 is 14 residues long. Losses at the gene ends were 0 bases for V and 8 bases for J; bases not matched to a gene: 6. Germline V lookup: CDR1 DFQATT, CDR2 SNEGSKA (reference sequence). The CDR3 region has the DNA TGCAGTGCTAGAGACGACAGGGTTAACGAAAAACTGTTTTTT. Translation gives CSARDDRVNEKLFF.

This clonotype has more than one count but fewer than ten. J is TRBJ2-1 and V is TRBV11-2; the D is unclear. The CDR3 length is 13 residues. V lost 4 bases to trimming and J lost 2 bases, with 6 bases between them. The germline CDR1 and CDR2 sequences are SGHAT and FQNNGV. The CDR3 nucleotides are TGTGCCAGCAGCTCTCTCGCCTACAATGAGCAGTTCTTC. Its protein is CASSSLAYNEQFF.

This clonotype was seen ten or more times. V gene TRBV6-2 or TRBV6-3 combines with J gene TRBJ1-1; weak D call: TRBD1 (5 bases). CDR1 is MNHEY and CDR2 is SVGEGT in the germline V gene. V lost 0 bases and J lost 5, with 13 bases in between. The CDR3 is 15 residues long. The CDR3 spells CASSYSDIGNTEAFF. DNA for the CDR3: TGTGCCAGCAGTTACTCGGACATCGGAAATACTGAAGCTTTCTTT.

The V and J genes are TRBV28 and TRBJ2-7; D is unclear. Germline V lookup: CDR1 MDHEN, CDR2 SYDVKM. V lost 3 bases and J 2 bases, leaving 11 bases between the germline ends. There are 14 residues in the CDR3. The CDR3 DNA reads as TGTGCCAGCAGTTTTACGCACAGAGCCTACGAGCAGTACTTC. It translates to CASSFTHRAYEQYF. Full variable domain (remainder filled in from reference TRBV28 and TRBJ2-7): DVKVTQSSRYLVKRTGEKVFLECVQDMDHENMFWYRQDPGLGLRLIYFSYDVKMKEKGDIPEGYSVSREKKERFSLILESASTNQTSMYLCASSFTHRAYEQYFGPGTRLTVT.

The chain carries TRBV30 and TRBJ2-5, with TRBD2 matching 9 bases. CDR1 and CDR2 from the germline V gene are GTSNPN and SVGIG (reference sequence). Trimming removed 0 bases from V and 4 bases from J; junction bases left unmatched: 0. The CDR3 covers 13 residues. CDR3 loop: CAWSVLAGETQYF. The CDR3 bases are TGTGCCTGGAGTGTACTAGCGGGAGAGACCCAGTACTTC. The full variable domain, rest sourced from reference TRBV30 and TRBJ2-5, is SQTIHQWPATLVQPVGSPLSLECTVEGTSNPNLYWYRQAAGRGLQLLFYSVGIGQISSEVPQNLSASRPQDRQFILSSKKLLLSDSGFYLCAWSVLAGETQYFGPGTRLLVL.